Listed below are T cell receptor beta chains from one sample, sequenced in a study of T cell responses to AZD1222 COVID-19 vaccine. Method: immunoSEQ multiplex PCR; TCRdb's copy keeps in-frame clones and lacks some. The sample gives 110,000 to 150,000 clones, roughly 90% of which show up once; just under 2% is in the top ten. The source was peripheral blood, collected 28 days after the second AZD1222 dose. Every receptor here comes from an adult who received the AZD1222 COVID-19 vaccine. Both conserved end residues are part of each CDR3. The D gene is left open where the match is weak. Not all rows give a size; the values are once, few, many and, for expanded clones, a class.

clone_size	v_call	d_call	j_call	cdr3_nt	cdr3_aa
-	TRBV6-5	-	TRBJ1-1	TGTGCCAGCAGTTACCTGACAGGGAACACTGAAGCTTTCTTT	CASSYLTGNTEAFF
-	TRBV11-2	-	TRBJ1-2	TGTGCCAGCAGCCCAGGGACGGGCCCCTATGGCTACACCTTC	CASSPGTGPYGYTF
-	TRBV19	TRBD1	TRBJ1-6	TGTGCCAGTACCAGGGGGAGGACAGATAATTCACCCCTCCACTTT	CASTRGRTDNSPLHF
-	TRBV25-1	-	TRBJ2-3	TGTGCCAGCAGTTCAGGAACAGACAGCACAGATACGCAGTATTTT	CASSSGTDSTDTQYF
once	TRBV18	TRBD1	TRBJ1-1	TGTGCCAGCTCTCATAGCGGGACAGAAAACACTGAAGCTTTCTTT	CASSHSGTENTEAFF
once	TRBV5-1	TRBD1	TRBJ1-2	TGCGCCAGCAGCTCCCGACAGGGGGCTAACTATGGCTACACCTTC	CASSSRQGANYGYTF
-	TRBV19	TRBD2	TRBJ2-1	TGTGCCAGTAGTATGGGGACTAGCGGGGAGATATACAATGAGCAGTTCTTC	CASSMGTSGEIYNEQFF
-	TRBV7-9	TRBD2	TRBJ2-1	TGTGCCAGCAGCTTAATTCGGGGTAGCGGGAGGTCCTACAATGAGCAGTTCTTC	CASSLIRGSGRSYNEQFF
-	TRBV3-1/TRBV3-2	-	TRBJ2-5	TGTGCCAGCAGCCAAGATCAGGGCAGGGTATCTAAAACCCAGTACTTC	CASSQDQGRVSKTQYF
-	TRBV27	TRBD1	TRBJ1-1	TGTGCCAGCAGTTACGGGACAGGGGCGGGCACTGAAGCTTTCTTT	CASSYGTGAGTEAFF
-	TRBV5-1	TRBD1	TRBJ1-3	TGCGCCAGCAGCCCGGGACAGGGGACTGGAAACACCATATATTTT	CASSPGQGTGNTIYF
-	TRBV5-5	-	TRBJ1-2	TGTGCCAGCAGCCTCGGTTATGGCTACACCTTC	CASSLGYGYTF
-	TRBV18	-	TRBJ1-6	TGTGCCAGCTCACCCGACTTGCTGGTACCCCTCCACTTT	CASSPDLLVPLHF
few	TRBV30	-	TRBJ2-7	TGTGCCTGGAGTGTAGCCCCGAAAGGGGTATACGAGCAGTACTTC	CAWSVAPKGVYEQYF
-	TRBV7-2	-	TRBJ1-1	TGTGCCAGCAGCTTCCGGGCCGGAGGGGACAACACTGAAGCTTTCTTT	CASSFRAGGDNTEAFF
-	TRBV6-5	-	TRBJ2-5	TGTGCCAGCAGCACTGCTCGAAAGACCCAGTACTTC	CASSTARKTQYF
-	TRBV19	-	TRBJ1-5	TGTGCCATTCGAAAGACAGGTAGCAATCAGCCCCAGCATTTT	CAIRKTGSNQPQHF
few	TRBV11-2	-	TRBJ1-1	TGTGCCAGCAGCCCCGGTGGGGGGAACACTGAAGCTTTCTTT	CASSPGGGNTEAFF
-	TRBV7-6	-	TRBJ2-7	TGTGCCAGCAGCCAAGCAGGTAACGAGCAGTACTTC	CASSQAGNEQYF
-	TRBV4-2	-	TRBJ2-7	TGTGCCAGCAGTCAGGGGGGCACGTACTACGAGCAGTACTTC	CASSQGGTYYEQYF
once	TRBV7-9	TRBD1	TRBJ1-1	TGTGCCAGCAGCTCCGGCAGGGGGGCGTCGGGCACTGAAGCTTTCTTT	CASSSGRGASGTEAFF
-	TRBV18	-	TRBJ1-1	TGTGCCAGCTCGCCCTCCGTGGTGGAAGCTTTCTTT	CASSPSVVEAFF
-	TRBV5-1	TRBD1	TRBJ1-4	TGCGCCAGCAGCTTCGGGACAGGTGATGAAAAACTGTTTTTT	CASSFGTGDEKLFF
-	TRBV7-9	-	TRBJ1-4	TGTGCCAGCAGCCCGAGGGTTACTGAAAAACTGTTTTTT	CASSPRVTEKLFF
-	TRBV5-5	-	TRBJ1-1	TGTGCCAGCAGCTGGACTTGGCCTGAAGCTTTCTTT	CASSWTWPEAFF
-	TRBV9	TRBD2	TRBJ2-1	TGTGCCAGCAGCGCCCAATCTAGCGGGGTGGGACGCAATGAGCAGTTCTTC	CASSAQSSGVGRNEQFF
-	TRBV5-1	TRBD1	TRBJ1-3	TGCGCCAGCAGCTTGGGCCCTACAGGGGGACCTGGAAACACCATATATTTT	CASSLGPTGGPGNTIYF
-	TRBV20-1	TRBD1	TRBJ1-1	TGCAGTGCTAGTACTGCGACAGGGTGGAACACTGAAGCTTTCTTT	CSASTATGWNTEAFF
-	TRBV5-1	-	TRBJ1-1	TGCGCCAGTTCAGGGAGACCGGAAGTGAGCGCTGAAGCTTTCTTT	CASSGRPEVSAEAFF
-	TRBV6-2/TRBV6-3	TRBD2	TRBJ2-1	TGTGCCAGCAGTTATACCCCGCAGCGGGGCTCCTACAATGAGCAGTTCTTC	CASSYTPQRGSYNEQFF
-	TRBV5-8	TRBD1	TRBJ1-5	TGTGCCAGCAGCCAGGGACAGGGGGTGGATCAGCCCCAGCATTTT	CASSQGQGVDQPQHF
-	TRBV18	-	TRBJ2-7	TGTGCCAGCTCACCCGAGGGCATCCCTTTCTCCTACGAGCAGTACTTC	CASSPEGIPFSYEQYF
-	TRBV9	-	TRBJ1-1	TGTGCCAGCAGCGAGGGAACAGGCGAAGCTTTCTTT	CASSEGTGEAFF
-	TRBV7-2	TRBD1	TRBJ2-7	TGTGCCAGCAGCCGGGACAGGGACGAGCAGTACTTC	CASSRDRDEQYF
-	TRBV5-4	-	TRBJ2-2	TGTGCCAGCAGAATTGACAGTAACACCGGGGAGCTGTTTTTT	CASRIDSNTGELFF
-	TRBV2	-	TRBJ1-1	TGTGCCAGCAGTGACGGCGGAGTGAACACTGAAGCTTTCTTT	CASSDGGVNTEAFF
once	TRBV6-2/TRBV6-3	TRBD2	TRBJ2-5	TGTGCCAGCAGCTCAGATCCGCCCGGGGTGCGGGGGAGCCTCCAGTACTTC	CASSSDPPGVRGSLQYF
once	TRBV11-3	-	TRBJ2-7	TGTGCCAGCAGCACCGGGGACGACAACGAGCAGTACTTC	CASSTGDDNEQYF
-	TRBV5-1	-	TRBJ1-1	TGCGCCAGCAGCTCGGACCCAAACACTGAAGCTTTCTTT	CASSSDPNTEAFF
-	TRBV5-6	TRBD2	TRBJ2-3	TGTGCCAGCACCCGTGTCGTAGCGGGAGAAGGAGATACGCAGTATTTT	CASTRVVAGEGDTQYF
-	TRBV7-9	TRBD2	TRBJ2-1	TGTGCCAGCAGCCCAGCGGGGTTGGGGATCAATGAGCAGTTCTTC	CASSPAGLGINEQFF
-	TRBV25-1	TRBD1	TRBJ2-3	TGTGCCAGCAGGAAAGCCGGGACAGGTCTTATCACAGATACGCAGTATTTT	CASRKAGTGLITDTQYF
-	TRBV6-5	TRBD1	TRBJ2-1	TGTGCCGGACAGGGGGCGAGAGTCGACAATGAGCAGTTCTTC	CAGQGARVDNEQFF
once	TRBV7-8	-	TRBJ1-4	TGTGCCAGCAGCTTAGGGCTCCCGGGGGAAAAACTGTTTTTT	CASSLGLPGEKLFF
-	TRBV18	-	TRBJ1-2	TGTGCCAGCTCACCAGGGACGTCCATTGACGGCTACACCTTC	CASSPGTSIDGYTF
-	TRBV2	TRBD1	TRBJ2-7	TGTGCCAGCAGATCGGACAGGGACGAGCAGTACTTC	CASRSDRDEQYF
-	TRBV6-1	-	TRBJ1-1	TGTGCCAGCAGTGACGTAGGGGCCGTAAACACTGAAGCTTTCTTT	CASSDVGAVNTEAFF
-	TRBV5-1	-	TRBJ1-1	TGCGCCAGCAGCTTGGAACCCATGGCCGCTGAAGCTTTCTTT	CASSLEPMAAEAFF
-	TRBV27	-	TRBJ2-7	TGTGCCAGCAGTTTATCTAACAGCGGACCCTACGAGCAGTACTTC	CASSLSNSGPYEQYF
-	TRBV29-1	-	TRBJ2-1	TGCAGCGTTGTAACAGGGAAAAGGGATGAGCAGTTCTTC	CSVVTGKRDEQFF
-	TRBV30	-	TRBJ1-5	TGTGCCTGGAGTCTGGGGGGGCATCAGCCCCAGCATTTT	CAWSLGGHQPQHF
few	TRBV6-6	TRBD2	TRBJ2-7	TGTGCCAGCAGTTACTCCGGGGGGGCGGACGAGCAGTACTTC	CASSYSGGADEQYF
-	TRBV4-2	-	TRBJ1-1	TGTGCCAGCAGCCGTGGACAGAACACTGAAGCTTTCTTT	CASSRGQNTEAFF
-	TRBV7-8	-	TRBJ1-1	TGTGCCAGCAGGGTACCGGGACAGAACACTGAAGCTTTCTTT	CASRVPGQNTEAFF
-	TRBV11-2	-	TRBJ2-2	TGTGCCAGCAGCTTAGATCCCTACCAGGAGCTGTTTTTT	CASSLDPYQELFF
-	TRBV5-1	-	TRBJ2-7	TGCGCCAGCAGTATTAATCTACAGAGCTCCTACGAGCAGTACTTC	CASSINLQSSYEQYF